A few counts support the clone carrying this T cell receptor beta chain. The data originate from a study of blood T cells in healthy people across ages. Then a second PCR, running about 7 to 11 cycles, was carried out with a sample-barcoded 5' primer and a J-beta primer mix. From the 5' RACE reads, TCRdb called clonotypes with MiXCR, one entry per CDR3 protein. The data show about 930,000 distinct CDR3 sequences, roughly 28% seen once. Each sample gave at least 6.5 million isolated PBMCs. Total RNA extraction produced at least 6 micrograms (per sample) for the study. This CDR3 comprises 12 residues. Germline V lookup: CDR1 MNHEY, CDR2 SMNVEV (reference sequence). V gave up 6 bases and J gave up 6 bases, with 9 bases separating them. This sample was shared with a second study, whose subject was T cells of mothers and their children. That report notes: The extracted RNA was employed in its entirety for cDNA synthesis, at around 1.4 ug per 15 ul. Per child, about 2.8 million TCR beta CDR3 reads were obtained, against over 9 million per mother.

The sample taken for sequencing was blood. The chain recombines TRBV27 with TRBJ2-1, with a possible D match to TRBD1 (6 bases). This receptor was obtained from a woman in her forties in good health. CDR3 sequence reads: CASSEQGNEQFF. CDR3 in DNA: TGTGCCAGCAGCGAACAGGGCAATGAGCAGTTCTTC.